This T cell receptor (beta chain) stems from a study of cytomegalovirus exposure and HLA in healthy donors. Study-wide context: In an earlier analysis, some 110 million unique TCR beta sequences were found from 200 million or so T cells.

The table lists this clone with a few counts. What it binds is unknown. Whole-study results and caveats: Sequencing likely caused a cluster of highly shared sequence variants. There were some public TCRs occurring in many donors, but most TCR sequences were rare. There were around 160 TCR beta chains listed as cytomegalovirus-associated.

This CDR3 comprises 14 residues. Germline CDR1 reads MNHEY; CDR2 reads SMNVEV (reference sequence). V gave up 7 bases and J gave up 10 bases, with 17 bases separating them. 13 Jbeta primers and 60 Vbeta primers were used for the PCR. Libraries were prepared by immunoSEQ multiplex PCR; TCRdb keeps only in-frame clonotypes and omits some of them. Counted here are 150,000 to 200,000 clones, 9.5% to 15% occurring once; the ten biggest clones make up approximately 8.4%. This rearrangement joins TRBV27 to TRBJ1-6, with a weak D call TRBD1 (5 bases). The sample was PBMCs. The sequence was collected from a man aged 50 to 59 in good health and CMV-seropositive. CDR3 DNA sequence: TGTGCCAGCAACCCCTCGGGGACTGGCTCACCCCTCCACTTT. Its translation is CASNPSGTGSPLHF.